This T cell receptor (beta chain) comes out of a study of memory CD4+ T cells and cytomegalovirus serostatus. Single viable CD3+CD4+CD8-CD45RO+ cells were sorted as the memory CD4+ T cells. Trimming took 6 bases from V and 8 from J, leaving 20 bases between them. The germline CDR1 and CDR2 sequences are MNHEY and SMNVEV (reference sequence). The CDR3 has 15 amino acids. As originally analysed: Out-of-frame sequences were removed, leaving a few million distinct TCRbeta sequences. Only in-frame clones appear in the TCRdb table, and some are missing; sequencing was by immunoSEQ multiplex PCR. V and J calls and clone size are as listed in that table; D and trimming were resolved from the DNA. The sample shows approximately 61,000 clones, around three quarters of them seen only once.

Material for sequencing was memory CD4+ T cells from blood. J is TRBJ1-5 and V is TRBV27, with D tentatively TRBD1 (5 bases). This sequence originates from an adult in good health and CMV-seronegative. Some clones in this sample may be carry-over from other donors' samples. CDR3 nucleotides: TGTGCCAGCAGCACGGCCCGGGACGGGATTAAGCCCCAGCATTTT. Translation gives CASSTARDGIKPQHF.